These T cell receptor beta chains were read from a single sample in a study of early T cells in non-severe SARS-CoV-2 infection. TCRdb processed the 5' RACE reads anew with MiXCR; each CDR3 protein has one entry. The sample holds 55,000 to 70,000 distinct CDR3 sequences, 10% to 15% seen once. The sample taken for sequencing was whole blood. These receptors came from an adult who was a healthcare worker with PCR-confirmed SARS-CoV-2 infection or an uninfected control (not recorded which). Each CDR3 is given with its conserved first and last residue. A D gene is named only where the DNA matches it firmly. Clone sizes are given selectively: once, few, many, or a class where the clone is expanded.

V gene	J gene	clone size	D gene	CDR3 protein	CDR3 DNA
TRBV2	TRBJ2-7	.	.	CASSEVSGTYEQYF	TGTGCCAGCAGTGAAGTATCAGGTACCTACGAGCAGTACTTC
TRBV6-2/TRBV6-3	TRBJ2-2	many	.	CASEFASDGQTGELFF	TGTGCCAGCGAGTTCGCATCAGACGGGCAGACCGGGGAGCTGTTTTTT
TRBV7-9	TRBJ1-6	many	.	CASSPSPSPLHF	TGTGCCAGCAGCCCCTCTCCTTCACCCCTCCACTTT
TRBV20-1	TRBJ2-5	many	.	CSARDAQVQETQYF	TGCAGTGCTAGAGATGCGCAGGTCCAAGAGACCCAGTACTTC
TRBV9	TRBJ1-1	few	.	CASSPGAFF	TGTGCCAGCAGTCCAGGGGCTTTCTTT
TRBV6-1	TRBJ1-6	many	TRBD1	CASSVQGAYNSPLHF	TGTGCCAGCAGTGTGCAGGGGGCGTATAATTCACCCCTCCACTTT
TRBV3-1	TRBJ2-6	few	TRBD2	CASSQVAGAGANVLTF	TGTGCCAGCAGCCAAGTAGCGGGGGCCGGGGCCAACGTCCTGACTTTC
TRBV20-1	TRBJ2-7	.	.	CSAHSPLGYEQYF	TGCAGTGCTCACAGTCCTCTGGGCTACGAGCAGTACTTC
TRBV5-6	TRBJ2-3	many	TRBD2	CASSLGLALTDTQYF	TGTGCCAGCAGTTTGGGACTAGCGTTAACAGATACGCAGTATTTT
TRBV2	TRBJ1-5	few	TRBD1	CASSSGGRNQPQHF	TGTGCCAGCAGTTCAGGGGGCCGTAATCAGCCCCAGCATTTT
TRBV5-1	TRBJ2-5	.	TRBD2	CASSKTSGGPSLQETQYF	TGCGCCAGCAGCAAGACTAGCGGGGGGCCTTCCCTTCAAGAGACCCAGTACTTC
TRBV12-3/TRBV12-4	TRBJ1-6	few	TRBD1	CASTPGQNNSPLHF	TGTGCCAGTACACCGGGACAGAATAATTCACCCCTCCACTTT
TRBV12-3/TRBV12-4	TRBJ2-3	few	TRBD2	CASSTAGVTQYF	TGTGCCAGCAGCACAGCGGGGGTTACGCAGTATTTT
TRBV10-1	TRBJ1-6	many	.	CASSESTESPLHF	TGCGCCAGCAGTGAGTCGACGGAATCACCCCTCCACTTT
TRBV5-1	TRBJ1-2	.	.	CASSLVPLDGYTF	TGCGCCAGCAGCTTGGTACCGCTCGATGGCTACACCTTC
TRBV7-9	TRBJ2-1	few	.	CAMALSSEQFF	TGTGCCATGGCGTTGTCAAGTGAGCAGTTCTTC
TRBV6-5	TRBJ1-6	.	.	CASSYSRESSYNSPLHF	TGTGCCAGCAGTTACTCGAGGGAGTCGTCCTATAATTCACCCCTCCACTTT
TRBV7-6	TRBJ2-5	few	.	CASSLGVAGLETQYF	TGTGCCAGCAGCTTAGGGGTGGCGGGCCTAGAGACCCAGTACTTC
TRBV5-4	TRBJ1-4	.	.	CASSLLIHGGASEKLFF	TGTGCCAGCAGCTTACTCATACACGGGGGGGCCTCTGAAAAACTGTTTTTT
TRBV9	TRBJ1-4	.	.	CASSVGGNEKLFF	TGTGCCAGCAGCGTAGGTGGTAATGAAAAACTGTTTTTT
TRBV19	TRBJ2-2	.	.	CASRHARQRAAHTGELFF	TGTGCCAGTAGGCATGCCCGGCAGAGGGCGGCCCACACCGGGGAGCTGTTTTTT